This passage covers 27 T cell receptor beta chains from one sample sequenced in a study of regulatory T cells in long-lasting Graves disease. To make TCR beta libraries, researchers used iRepertoire HTBI primers and Arm-PCR of CDR3 regions. TCRdb processed the multiplex PCR reads anew with MiXCR; each CDR3 protein has one entry. The sample lists roughly 700,000 distinct CDR3 sequences; 25% to 35% were seen once. As for time point: persistent/refractory GD, antithyroid drugs over 5 years with positive TRAb. The TCR library was prepared using RNA isolated from PBMCs. The sequencing here drew on peripheral blood mononuclear cells (PBMCs), taken when the disease was refractory, from a patient treated with antithyroid drugs. The receptors shown here come from a female donor with Graves disease.

The CDR3 DNA follows: TGTGCCAGCAGTCCCGGGACAGATCCGGTGAATGAAAAACTGTTTTTT. This gives the protein CASSPGTDPVNEKLFF. The chain employs TRBV27 and TRBJ1-4; TRBD1 matches 7 bases. The V and J ends lost 5 bases and 5 bases, in that order; junction bases with no gene match: 11. The germline gives CDR1 MNHEY, CDR2 SMNVEV (reference sequence). The CDR3 has 16 amino acids.

Points on this clonotype: With a much larger clone just one base away, this may be a read error. This sequence joins TRBV11-2 and TRBJ2-7; the D gene is possibly TRBD1 (6 bases). V dropped 0 bases and J dropped 3 bases, with 12 bases sitting between them. The CDR3 is made up of 15 amino acids. Germline V lookup: CDR1 SGHAT, CDR2 FQNNGV. The CDR3 here is CASSLDQTGLYEQYF. The CDR3 coding sequence is TGTGCCAGCAGCTTAGATCAGACAGGACTCTACGAGCAGTACTTC.

This clonotype showed up just a few times. The chain employs TRBV19 and TRBJ1-2, with TRBD1 matching over 7 bases. Germline V CDR1 and CDR2: LNHDA, SQIVND (reference sequence). Trimming took 6 bases from V and 4 from J; bases not matched to a gene: 11. CDR3 length: 15 residues. The CDR3 nucleotides read TGTGCCAGTAGAGACACAGGGGATTTAAGCTATGGCTACACCTTC. Translation gives CASRDTGDLSYGYTF.

V gene TRBV29-1 combines with J gene TRBJ1-1; no definite D call. Per the germline V gene, CDR1 is SQVTM and CDR2 is ANQGSEA. The V and J ends lost 6 bases and 4 bases respectively, with 18 bases between them. The CDR3 runs to 14 residues. The CDR3: CSVRVIGIGTEAFF. As DNA, the CDR3 is TGCAGCGTCAGAGTGATTGGCATAGGCACTGAAGCTTTCTTT. The variable domain in full, completed from reference TRBV29-1 and TRBJ1-1, reads SAVISQKPSRDICQRGTSLTIQCQVDSQVTMMFWYRQQPGQSLTLIATANQGSEATYESGFVIDKFPISRPNLTFSTLTVSNMSPEDSSIYLCSVRVIGIGTEAFFGQGTRLTVV.

J is TRBJ2-1 and V is TRBV28, with 8 bases lining up with TRBD2. The CDR3 runs to 16 residues. V lost 6 bases, J lost 3 bases, and 10 bases stayed unmatched. The germline V gene has CDR1 MDHEN and CDR2 SYDVKM. CDR3 region: CASSLTPSGFYNEQFF. DNA for the CDR3: TGTGCCAGCAGCCTAACCCCTAGCGGGTTCTACAATGAGCAGTTCTTC. Based on the CDR3 plus reference TRBV28 and TRBJ2-1, the full variable domain is DVKVTQSSRYLVKRTGEKVFLECVQDMDHENMFWYRQDPGLGLRLIYFSYDVKMKEKGDIPEGYSVSREKKERFSLILESASTNQTSMYLCASSLTPSGFYNEQFFGPGTRLTVL.

This clonotype has only a few counts. The chain recombines TRBV6-1 with TRBJ1-4; D might be TRBD1 (6 bases). Germline lookup yields CDR1 MNHNS and CDR2 SASEGT. The CDR3 consists of 16 residues. V was pared by 7 bases and J by 5 bases, with 20 bases between. DNA of the CDR3: TGTGCCAGCAAAAAGGAGACCCGAGGGGGGAATGAAAAACTGTTTTTT. Amino acids: CASKKETRGGNEKLFF.

The V gene is TRBV11-2, the J gene TRBJ2-3; D possibly corresponds to TRBD2 (5 bases). The germline gives CDR1 SGHAT, CDR2 FQNNGV. V was cut by 3 bases and J by 11 bases, with 15 bases left in between. This CDR3 region has 13 residues. The CDR3 DNA reads as TGTGCCAGCAGCTTCCTCACGGACTCTGAGCAGTATTTT. Translated, it gives CASSFLTDSEQYF.

V usage is TRBV29-1 and J usage is TRBJ2-4; D is possibly TRBD2 (5 bases). V shed 6 bases and J shed 1 base, with 28 bases lying between them. The CDR3 length is 19 residues. Germline-derived CDR1 and CDR2 are SQVTM and ANQGSEA. The CDR3 region is CSVLRVEISSGWAKNIQYF. The DNA of the CDR3 is TGCAGCGTGCTGCGGGTTGAGATTTCTTCGGGATGGGCCAAAAACATTCAGTACTTC.

The rearrangement uses TRBV20-1 and TRBJ2-7; 8 nucleotides agree with TRBD2. CDR1 is DFQATT, CDR2 SNEGSKA, per germline (reference sequence). Trimming took 7 bases from V and 5 from J; bases not matched to a gene: 7. CDR3 length equals 12 residues. The DNA for the CDR3 is TGCAGTGTGATTAGCGGGATCGACGAGCAGTACTTC. Amino acids: CSVISGIDEQYF.

A few counts support this clonotype. This chain connects TRBV6-1 to TRBJ1-3; a weak D match, TRBD1 (6 bases). V shed 6 bases and J shed 3 bases, with 21 bases lying between them. This CDR3 comprises 17 residues. Germline values: CDR1 MNHNS, CDR2 SASEGT. The chain's CDR3 is CASREAQRGVFGNTIYF. The CDR3 nucleotides are TGTGCCAGCAGGGAGGCGCAGAGGGGGGTATTTGGAAACACCATATATTTT.

This clonotype has only a few counts. The DNA of the CDR3 is TGTGCCAGCAGTTTGAAAGGATTTAGCTCCTACGAGCAGTACTTC. Translation gives CASSLKGFSSYEQYF. The gene calls are TRBV27 and TRBJ2-7; no firm D call. Trimming shortened V by 3 bases and J by 0 bases, and 12 bases separated the two germline ends. Germline lookup yields CDR1 MNHEY and CDR2 SMNVEV (reference sequence). This CDR3 contains 15 residues.

This clonotype showed up just a few times. The chain couples TRBV6-1 to TRBJ1-1, with a tentative D call TRBD1 (6 bases). Trimming pared 2 bases from V and 5 bases from J, leaving 15 bases between. Looked up from germline, CDR1 is MNHNS and CDR2 is SASEGT. This CDR3 is built from 15 residues. CDR3 sequence reads: CASSEQTGRRTEAFF. Here the CDR3 DNA reads TGTGCCAGCAGTGAACAAACAGGGAGGAGGACTGAAGCTTTCTTT.

In its sample, this clonotype was seen a few times. V is TRBV6-1 and J is TRBJ1-5, with a possible D match to TRBD1 (5 bases). CDR1 MNHNS and CDR2 SASEGT come from the germline V gene. The CDR3 spans 14 residues. V was cut by 6 bases and J by 4 bases, with 13 bases left in between. The CDR3 sequence: CASRAGVGNQPQHF. In nucleotides, the CDR3 is TGTGCCAGCAGGGCGGGGGTCGGGAATCAGCCCCAGCATTTT.

This clonotype has ten or more counts. This chain uses TRBV3-1 with TRBJ1-1; D gene ambiguous. The CDR3 totals 14 residues. Germline V gene lookup returns CDR1 LGHDT and CDR2 YNNKEL (reference sequence). The V end lost 4 bases, the J end lost 2 bases, and 11 bases lay between the germline ends. CDR3 in amino acids: CASSPPTVNTEAFF. CDR3 nucleotide sequence: TGTGCCAGCAGCCCTCCAACAGTAAACACTGAAGCTTTCTTT.

The chain uses TRBV28 and TRBJ1-2, with D unclear. Germline CDR1 is MDHEN and CDR2 is SYDVKM. V was shortened by 6 bases and J by 8 bases, with 7 bases between the two germline ends. The CDR3 is made up of 10 amino acids. The CDR3 reads CASSQVGYTF. The DNA for the CDR3 is TGTGCCAGCAGCCAAGTCGGCTACACCTTC.

As regards this clonotype: A read error may produce the germline difference seen at one junction end. The chain joins TRBV7-9 to TRBJ2-7, with TRBD2 identical over 9 bases. CDR1 and CDR2 from the germline V gene are SEHNR and FQNEAQ (reference sequence). This CDR3 contains 12 residues. CDR3 protein: CASSSGPTSGFF. The DNA for the CDR3 is TGTGCCAGCAGCTCAGGCCCCACTAGCGGGTTCTTC.

This clonotype was seen a single time. The chain is built from TRBV4-1 and TRBJ1-1, with D unresolved. V gave up 1 base and J gave up 5 bases, with 14 bases separating them. The CDR3 extends over 15 amino acids. Germline loops: CDR1 MGHRA, CDR2 YSYEKL. The CDR3 reads CASSQVPSLRTEAFF. DNA for the CDR3: TGCGCCAGCAGCCAAGTCCCCTCCTTAAGGACTGAAGCTTTCTTT.

The chain is built from TRBV4-2 and TRBJ2-2; weak D call: TRBD1 (6 bases). The germline CDR1 and CDR2 sequences are LGHNA and YNFKEQ. V was cut by 1 base and J by 7 bases, with 13 bases left in between. CDR3 length: 15 amino acids. The CDR3 protein is CASSQVTGWDGELFF. Here the CDR3 DNA reads TGTGCCAGCAGCCAAGTAACAGGGTGGGACGGGGAGCTGTTTTTT.

There are many counts of this clonotype. V and J are TRBV28 and TRBJ2-5; 11 nucleotides agree with TRBD2. This CDR3 is 14 amino acids long. V lost 6 bases to trimming and J lost 5 bases; unmatched junction nucleotides: 5. The germline V gene encodes CDR1 MDHEN and CDR2 SYDVKM. The CDR3 DNA is TGTGCCAGCAGCGTAGCGGGAGGGCGGGAGACCCAGTACTTC. Its translation: CASSVAGGRETQYF.

The chain is built from TRBV12-3 or TRBV12-4 and TRBJ2-5; 7 bases align to TRBD2. The trim removed 5 bases at V and 5 bases at J, leaving 8 bases unmatched. The CDR3 is made up of 14 amino acids. For the CDR3, the DNA is TGTGCCAGCAGTAAAGAAGCGGGAATGGAGACCCAGTACTTC. Translated, it gives CASSKEAGMETQYF.

This clonotype was detected a few times. The chain recombines TRBV6-2 or TRBV6-3 with TRBJ1-1; D is unclear. Germline V gives CDR1 MNHEY, CDR2 SVGEGT. The CDR3 runs to 13 residues. The germline V and J ends were trimmed by 5 bases and 8 bases, with 15 bases remaining between them. CDR3 amino acids: CASSPDPTREAFF. The CDR3 coding sequence is TGTGCCAGCAGTCCTGACCCGACGCGGGAAGCTTTCTTT.

This clonotype appeared a few times. The chain carries TRBV20-1 and TRBJ2-3; TRBD2 matches 9 bases. The V gene's germline CDR1 is DFQATT and CDR2 SNEGSKA (reference sequence). This CDR3 is 14 amino acids long. After removal of 3 bases from V and 2 bases from J, the junction contained 3 bases not matched to a gene. The CDR3 DNA reads TGCAGTGCTAGGTTAGCGGGGGACACAGATACGCAGTATTTT. Residues: CSARLAGDTDTQYF.

This clonotype was observed many times. The chain couples TRBV6-1 to TRBJ1-2; D call uncertain. CDR1 and CDR2 (germline): MNHNS, SASEGT. CDR3 size: 12 residues. V lost 7 bases, J lost 2 bases, and 8 bases lay in between. CDR3 nucleotides: TGTGCCAGCAACGATGTCAACTATGGCTACACCTTC. Translation: CASNDVNYGYTF.

The table lists this clonotype with a few counts. CDR3 in amino acids: CAIRISGNSYEQYF. CDR3 sequence (DNA): TGTGCCATCAGGATAAGCGGAAACTCCTACGAGCAGTACTTC. The V gene is TRBV10-3, the J gene TRBJ2-7; possibly TRBD2 for D (5 bases). This CDR3 region has 14 residues. CDR1 is ENHRY and CDR2 is SYGVKD in the germline V gene. The V end lost 6 bases, the J end lost 0 bases, and 12 bases lay between the germline ends.

This clonotype was recorded at least ten times. The chain has TRBV6-1 and TRBJ1-1; the D gene is possibly TRBD1 (5 bases). With 3 bases removed from V and 0 bases from J, the gap between germline ends came to 11 bases. The CDR3 contains 15 residues. Germline V gene data show CDR1 as MNHNS and CDR2 as SASEGT. CDR3 sequence: CASSDLTELNTEAFF. The CDR3 DNA reads as TGTGCCAGCAGTGACCTGACAGAACTGAACACTGAAGCTTTCTTT.

The rearrangement uses TRBV30 and TRBJ1-1; D is unclear. CDR3 length: 11 amino acids. Germline V gene lookup returns CDR1 GTSNPN and CDR2 SVGIG (reference sequence). Trimming shortened V by 0 bases and J by 11 bases, and 10 bases separated the two germline ends. For the CDR3, the DNA is TGTGCCTGGAGTGTCGGCGGGGATGCTTTCTTT. As protein: CAWSVGGDAFF.

This clonotype was observed a few times. This rearrangement joins TRBV10-2 to TRBJ1-4; D gene unclear. Germline CDR1 reads WSHSY; CDR2 reads SAAADI. This CDR3 comprises 12 residues. V shed 6 bases and J shed 8 bases, with 10 bases lying between them. In DNA form, the CDR3 reads TGCGCCAGCAGCCAAACGGAGGAAAAACTGTTTTTT. Amino acid sequence: CASSQTEEKLFF.